This T cell receptor beta chain comes out of a study of blood T cell repertoires in COVID-19. The V and J ends lost 1 base and 11 bases respectively, with 12 bases between them. This CDR3 spans 12 amino acids. The germline V gene has CDR1 SGHNT and CDR2 YYREEE (reference sequence). In the original analysis: The authors estimated nucleated cell counts from reference gene primer amplification. Profiled with immunoSEQ multiplex PCR; TCRdb holds only in-frame clones, not every one. V and J calls and clone size are as listed in that table; D and trimming were resolved from the DNA. Of 70,000 to 80,000 clones in the sample, 75% to 90% were seen once.

The genes are TRBV5-4 and TRBJ1-1; D perhaps matches TRBD1 (5 bases). The clonotype originates from a woman at least 80 years old with active or convalescent COVID-19. The sample was peripheral blood. The CDR3 DNA reads as TGTGCCAGCAGCTTGAGTCAAGGGGCCGCTTTCTTT. It translates to CASSLSQGAAFF.